Listed here are 17 T cell receptor beta chains from one sample, sequenced in a study of control samples from healthy donors and cancer patients. Measured with immunoSEQ multiplex PCR; TCRdb has only the in-frame clones, and not every one. Among about 95,000 clones, approximately 90% were seen once, and the ten largest hold about an eighth. Sequences were obtained from blood. The source is a woman aged 70-85 years in good health.

The genes are TRBV6-4 and TRBJ1-4; D unresolved. Between the trimmed V and J ends, which lost 6 bases and 4 bases, there was a span of 15 bases. Germline CDR1 and CDR2: MRHNA and SNTAGT. This CDR3 contains 15 residues. DNA of the CDR3: TGTGCCAGCAGATGGAGGAGACCTCTTAATGAAAAACTGTTTTTT. This sequence encodes CASRWRRPLNEKLFF.

This clone was observed a few times. CDR3 sequence: CSVGGRQGASSVNTEAFF. The CDR3 DNA reads as TGCAGCGTTGGGGGCAGACAGGGGGCGTCGAGTGTGAACACTGAAGCTTTCTTT. The gene calls are TRBV29-1 and TRBJ1-1; 10 bases are shared with TRBD1. In germline, CDR1 is SQVTM, CDR2 ANQGSEA. The CDR3 has 18 residues. Losses at the gene ends were 4 bases for V and 0 bases for J; bases not matched to a gene: 14.

This clone has just one count. The gene calls are TRBV9 and TRBJ1-5; D is perhaps TRBD1 (5 bases). V lost 4 bases, J lost 4 bases, and 15 bases lay in between. CDR3 length equals 15 residues. The germline CDR1 and CDR2 sequences are SGDLS and YYNGEE. The chain's CDR3 is CASSLSGLMNQPQHF. DNA of the CDR3: TGTGCCAGCAGCCTCTCGGGACTCATGAATCAGCCCCAGCATTTT.

The chain employs TRBV4-1 and TRBJ2-2, with TRBD2 identical over 11 bases. Germline assignment: CDR1 MGHRA and CDR2 YSYEKL. V was clipped by 3 bases and J by 0 bases; unmatched bases: 6. The CDR3 consists of 18 residues. CDR3 region: CASSHPGLADPNTGELFF. CDR3 DNA sequence: TGCGCCAGCAGCCATCCGGGACTAGCGGACCCGAACACCGGGGAGCTGTTTTTT.

DNA of the CDR3: TGTGCCAGCAGCTTGCGGGGGTGGCAGCCCCAGCATTTT. Its translation: CASSLRGWQPQHF. The chain couples TRBV5-5 to TRBJ1-5; D is possibly TRBD1 (5 bases). Trimming took 1 base from V and 7 from J, leaving 9 bases between them. The CDR3 has 13 residues. The germline V gene encodes CDR1 SGHKS and CDR2 YYEKEE (reference sequence).

The V call is TRBV7-9, the J call TRBJ1-1; D is uncertain. The ends were cut back, 3 bases at V and 4 bases at J, with 9 bases in the middle. This CDR3 is built from 13 residues. The V gene's germline CDR1 is SEHNR and CDR2 FQNEAQ (reference sequence). The CDR3 region has the DNA TGTGCCAGCAGCTTGGTAGGGTTCACTGAAGCTTTCTTT. It translates to CASSLVGFTEAFF.

The chain recombines TRBV9 with TRBJ2-3; 9 positions match TRBD1. Germline CDR1 reads SGDLS; CDR2 reads YYNGEE. CDR3 length: 15 residues. V lost 0 bases to trimming and J lost 3 bases; unmatched junction nucleotides: 2. Written as DNA, the CDR3 is TGTGCCAGCAGCGTAGTCGGGACAGGGACAGATACGCAGTATTTT. It translates to CASSVVGTGTDTQYF.

The table lists this clone with a few counts. The chain is built from TRBV2 and TRBJ1-2; no definite D call. The CDR3 extends over 14 amino acids. Trimming took off 1 base at V and 6 bases at J, with 12 bases between the two ends. The germline V gene has CDR1 SNHLY and CDR2 FYNNEI. This CDR3 is CASSEDGRRDGYTF. As DNA, the CDR3 is TGTGCCAGCAGTGAAGATGGCAGAAGAGATGGCTACACCTTC. Filled out from reference TRBV2 and TRBJ1-2, the complete variable domain reads EPEVTQTPSHQVTQMGQEVILRCVPISNHLYFYWYRQILGQKVEFLVSFYNNEISEKSEIFDDQFSVERPDGSNFTLKIRSTKLEDSAMYFCASSEDGRRDGYTFGSGTRLTVV.

This clone is a singleton in its sample. This chain joins TRBV7-9 and TRBJ1-4; tentatively, D is TRBD1 (5 bases). The CDR3 sequence is 15 residues long. Trimming shortened V by 5 bases and J by 7 bases, and 17 bases separated the two germline ends. Germline loops: CDR1 SEHNR, CDR2 FQNEAQ (reference sequence). This CDR3 reads CASSVGGRMLEKLFF. CDR3 DNA: TGTGCCAGCAGCGTTGGGGGACGGATGCTTGAAAAACTGTTTTTT.

The V call is TRBV6-5, the J call TRBJ2-7, with 9 bases identical to TRBD1. After removal of 2 bases from V and 9 bases from J, the junction contained 8 bases not matched to a gene. The CDR3 totals 14 residues. Germline CDR1 MNHEY, CDR2 SVGAGI. CDR3 residues: CASSYTRQGGWQYF. The CDR3 nucleotides are TGTGCCAGCAGTTACACAAGACAGGGGGGTTGGCAGTACTTC.

The chain has TRBV6-1 and TRBJ2-2; weak D call: TRBD1 (5 bases). CDR1 is MNHNS, CDR2 SASEGT, per germline. Trimming left V 4 bases short and J 1 base short, with 16 bases between. The CDR3 extends over 17 amino acids. The CDR3 loop is CASSVLIRGQNTGELFF. The CDR3 nucleotides are TGTGCCAGCAGTGTTCTAATAAGGGGTCAGAACACCGGGGAGCTGTTTTTT.

The chain employs TRBV4-3 and TRBJ2-3; 10 nucleotides align to TRBD2. Trimming removed 4 bases from V and 6 bases from J; junction bases left unmatched: 13. Germline V gene data show CDR1 as LGHNA and CDR2 as YSLEER. The CDR3 runs to 17 residues. The CDR3 loop is CASSPSGLAGVRDTQYF. The CDR3 coding sequence is TGCGCCAGCAGCCCGAGTGGGCTAGCGGGAGTGAGGGATACGCAGTATTTT.

The chain combines TRBV19 with TRBJ1-2; D is unclear. CDR3 size: 12 residues. The germline V gene encodes CDR1 LNHDA and CDR2 SQIVND (reference sequence). Trimming removed 3 bases at V and 7 bases at J, with 9 bases between. CDR3 bases: TGTGCCAGTAGTATTTCAGAAGCTGGCTACACCTTC. This translates into CASSISEAGYTF.

The V and J genes are TRBV5-1 and TRBJ1-4; no firm D call. Per germline, CDR1 SGHRS and CDR2 YFSETQ. The CDR3 totals 17 residues. Trimming pared 9 bases from V and 5 bases from J, leaving 26 bases between. The CDR3 nucleotides are TGCGCCACCCTCCCGTGTAAGGTTACACCTCAAAATGAAAAACTGTTTTTT. Amino acid sequence: CATLPCKVTPQNEKLFF.

The chain uses TRBV7-8 and TRBJ1-2, with 8 positions matching TRBD1. After removal of 1 base from V and 4 bases from J, the junction contained 8 bases not matched to a gene. The CDR3 has 16 amino acids. CDR1 and CDR2 from the germline V gene are SGHVS and FQNEAQ. The chain's CDR3 is CASSLVRRTGGYGYTF. The CDR3 nucleotides read TGTGCCAGCAGCTTAGTCCGCCGCACAGGGGGCTATGGCTACACCTTC.

The chain recombines TRBV4-1 with TRBJ2-2; tentatively, D is TRBD1 (6 bases). V dropped 6 bases and J dropped 1 base, with 12 bases sitting between them. This CDR3 has 15 residues. Germline values: CDR1 MGHRA, CDR2 YSYEKL. CDR3 loop: CASRHTGKNTGELFF. For the CDR3, the DNA is TGCGCCAGCAGGCATACAGGGAAGAACACCGGGGAGCTGTTTTTT.

This rearrangement joins TRBV7-8 to TRBJ1-2, with D hard to call. Deletions cut 3 bases from V and 3 bases from J, with 8 bases between. This CDR3 is 13 amino acids long. Germline lookup yields CDR1 SGHVS and CDR2 FQNEAQ. The CDR3 nucleotides are TGTGCCAGCAGCTTTCGACCAGACTATGGCTACACCTTC. This sequence encodes CASSFRPDYGYTF. The entire variable domain, with the rest obtained from reference TRBV7-8 and TRBJ1-2, is as follows: GAGVSQSPRYKVAKRGQDVALRCDPISGHVSLFWYQQALGQGPEFLTYFQNEAQLDKSGLPSDRFFAERPEGSVSTLKIQRTQQEDSAVYLCASSFRPDYGYTFGSGTRLTVV.